A single T cell receptor (beta chain) is shown here with its context. The V gene lost 0 bases and the J gene lost 0 bases, with 9 bases spanning the gap. The CDR3 length is 16 residues. CDR1 is SGHRS and CDR2 is YFSETQ in the germline V gene. The data were taken from a study of blood T cell repertoires in COVID-19. On the study more broadly: T cells, B-cell-depleted T cells, or PBMCs supplied cDNA or gDNA.

Clones were read by immunoSEQ multiplex PCR, and TCRdb kept only the in-frame ones, dropping some. The sample yields around 140,000 clones, 88% seen once. This receptor was taken from a human donor with COVID-19, enrolled during active disease. The donor label of this sample is uncertain. Sequencing was carried out using peripheral blood. This rearrangement joins TRBV5-1 to TRBJ1-4; D gene ambiguous. DNA for the CDR3: TGCGCCAGCAGCTTGGCCGCAACAGCAACTAATGAAAAACTGTTTTTT. Translating it yields CASSLAATATNEKLFF.